These 8 T cell receptor beta chains were sequenced from one sample in a study of PD-1 blockade in classical Hodgkin lymphoma. The table came from immunoSEQ multiplex PCR; TCRdb's copy has only in-frame clones and leaves some out. Here the sample spans more than 85,000 clones, over 90% being singletons. Relapse after autologous stem cell transplantation occurred in every patient, and brentuximab vedotin exposure varied. This specimen was peripheral blood mononuclear cells (PBMCs), taken before the second cycle of nivolumab. The receptors stem from a human donor with classical Hodgkin lymphoma.

This clone was observed once. The genes are TRBV7-2 and TRBJ2-5; tentative D call: TRBD1 (6 bases). Trimming removed 4 bases at V and 3 bases at J, with 12 bases between. Germline V lookup: CDR1 SGHTA, CDR2 FQGNSA. CDR3 length: 14 amino acids. DNA for the CDR3: TGTGCCAGCAGCTACCCGGACAGTAAAGAGACCCAGTACTTC. This translates into CASSYPDSKETQYF.

V usage is TRBV30 and J usage is TRBJ2-7, with TRBD1 matching 11 bases. Germline-derived CDR1 and CDR2 are GTSNPN and SVGIG (reference sequence). Trimming took 3 bases from V and 3 from J; bases not matched to a gene: 7. CDR3 size: 15 residues. The CDR3 region has the DNA TGTGCCTGGAGCGAACCGGGACAGGGGGTCTACGAGCAGTACTTC. Residues: CAWSEPGQGVYEQYF.

The gene calls are TRBV6-6 and TRBJ1-2; 8 bases fit TRBD1. This CDR3 has 13 residues. The V segment lost 6 bases and the J segment 5 bases; nucleotides outside the gene matches: 5. Germline V CDR1 and CDR2: MNHNY, SVGAGI (reference sequence). CDR3 protein: CASSPGQVYGYTF. The CDR3 coding sequence is TGTGCCAGCAGCCCGGGACAGGTGTATGGCTACACCTTC.

The chain is built from TRBV10-3 and TRBJ2-2; TRBD2 matches at 7 bases. The germline CDR1 and CDR2 sequences are ENHRY and SYGVKD. V was pared by 0 bases and J by 6 bases, with 4 bases of the junction left unmatched. The CDR3 runs to 15 residues. The CDR3 loop reads CAISESPGGPGELFF. The CDR3 DNA follows: TGTGCCATCAGTGAGTCCCCGGGAGGCCCCGGGGAGCTGTTTTTT.

The chain has TRBV2 and TRBJ2-1; unclear D gene. Per germline, CDR1 SNHLY and CDR2 FYNNEI. The V end lost 6 bases, the J end lost 8 bases, and 11 bases lay between the germline ends. The CDR3 contains 12 residues. This CDR3 reads CASRGTRDEQFF. DNA of the CDR3: TGTGCCAGCAGGGGCACAAGAGATGAGCAGTTCTTC.

The chain couples TRBV29-1 to TRBJ2-2, with 10 bases lining up with TRBD1. This CDR3 has 15 residues. The V gene's germline CDR1 is SQVTM and CDR2 ANQGSEA. V shed 4 bases and J 4 bases; nucleotides not matched to a gene: 6. CDR3 protein: CSVAKTGGLTGELFF. CDR3 bases: TGCAGCGTTGCCAAGACAGGGGGCCTCACCGGGGAGCTGTTTTTT.

This chain joins TRBV9 and TRBJ1-3; D gene unclear. This CDR3 spans 17 amino acids. The germline V gene has CDR1 SGDLS and CDR2 YYNGEE. Trimming cost V 4 bases and J 0 bases, with 17 bases left between them. The DNA of the CDR3 is TGTGCCAGCAGCCCCCCCCGGGGATCTTACTCTGGAAACACCATATATTTT. Translating gives CASSPPRGSYSGNTIYF.

This chain joins TRBV5-1 and TRBJ2-3; 9 bases agree with TRBD1. The V and J ends lost 2 bases and 1 base, in that order; junction bases with no gene match: 5. The CDR3 totals 16 residues. Germline assignment: CDR1 SGHRS and CDR2 YFSETQ. The CDR3 region has the DNA TGCGCCAGCAGCTTACCGGGACAGGGCCGCACAGATACGCAGTATTTT. Its protein is CASSLPGQGRTDTQYF.